This T cell receptor beta chain was recorded in a study of long-term antiretroviral therapy in people with HIV. Version v3.0 of the immunoSEQ assay was performed at survey level. The repertoire was sequenced with immunoSEQ multiplex PCR; TCRdb's copy has only in-frame clones and lacks some. This sample has some 26,000 clones, with under 80% found just once. The sample was unsorted PBMCs, taken 1.1 years before starting antiretroviral therapy. The sequence was collected from a woman aged 40 to 49 with HIV.

Here the CDR3 reads CASSLLGSVADDIQYF. CDR3 DNA: TGTGCCAGCAGCTTGTTAGGTAGTGTGGCAGACGACATTCAGTACTTC. J is TRBJ2-4 and V is TRBV5-6; D not resolved. V dropped 1 base and J dropped 8 bases, with 19 bases sitting between them. Germline CDR1 reads SGHDT; CDR2 reads YYEEEE. CDR3 size: 16 residues.